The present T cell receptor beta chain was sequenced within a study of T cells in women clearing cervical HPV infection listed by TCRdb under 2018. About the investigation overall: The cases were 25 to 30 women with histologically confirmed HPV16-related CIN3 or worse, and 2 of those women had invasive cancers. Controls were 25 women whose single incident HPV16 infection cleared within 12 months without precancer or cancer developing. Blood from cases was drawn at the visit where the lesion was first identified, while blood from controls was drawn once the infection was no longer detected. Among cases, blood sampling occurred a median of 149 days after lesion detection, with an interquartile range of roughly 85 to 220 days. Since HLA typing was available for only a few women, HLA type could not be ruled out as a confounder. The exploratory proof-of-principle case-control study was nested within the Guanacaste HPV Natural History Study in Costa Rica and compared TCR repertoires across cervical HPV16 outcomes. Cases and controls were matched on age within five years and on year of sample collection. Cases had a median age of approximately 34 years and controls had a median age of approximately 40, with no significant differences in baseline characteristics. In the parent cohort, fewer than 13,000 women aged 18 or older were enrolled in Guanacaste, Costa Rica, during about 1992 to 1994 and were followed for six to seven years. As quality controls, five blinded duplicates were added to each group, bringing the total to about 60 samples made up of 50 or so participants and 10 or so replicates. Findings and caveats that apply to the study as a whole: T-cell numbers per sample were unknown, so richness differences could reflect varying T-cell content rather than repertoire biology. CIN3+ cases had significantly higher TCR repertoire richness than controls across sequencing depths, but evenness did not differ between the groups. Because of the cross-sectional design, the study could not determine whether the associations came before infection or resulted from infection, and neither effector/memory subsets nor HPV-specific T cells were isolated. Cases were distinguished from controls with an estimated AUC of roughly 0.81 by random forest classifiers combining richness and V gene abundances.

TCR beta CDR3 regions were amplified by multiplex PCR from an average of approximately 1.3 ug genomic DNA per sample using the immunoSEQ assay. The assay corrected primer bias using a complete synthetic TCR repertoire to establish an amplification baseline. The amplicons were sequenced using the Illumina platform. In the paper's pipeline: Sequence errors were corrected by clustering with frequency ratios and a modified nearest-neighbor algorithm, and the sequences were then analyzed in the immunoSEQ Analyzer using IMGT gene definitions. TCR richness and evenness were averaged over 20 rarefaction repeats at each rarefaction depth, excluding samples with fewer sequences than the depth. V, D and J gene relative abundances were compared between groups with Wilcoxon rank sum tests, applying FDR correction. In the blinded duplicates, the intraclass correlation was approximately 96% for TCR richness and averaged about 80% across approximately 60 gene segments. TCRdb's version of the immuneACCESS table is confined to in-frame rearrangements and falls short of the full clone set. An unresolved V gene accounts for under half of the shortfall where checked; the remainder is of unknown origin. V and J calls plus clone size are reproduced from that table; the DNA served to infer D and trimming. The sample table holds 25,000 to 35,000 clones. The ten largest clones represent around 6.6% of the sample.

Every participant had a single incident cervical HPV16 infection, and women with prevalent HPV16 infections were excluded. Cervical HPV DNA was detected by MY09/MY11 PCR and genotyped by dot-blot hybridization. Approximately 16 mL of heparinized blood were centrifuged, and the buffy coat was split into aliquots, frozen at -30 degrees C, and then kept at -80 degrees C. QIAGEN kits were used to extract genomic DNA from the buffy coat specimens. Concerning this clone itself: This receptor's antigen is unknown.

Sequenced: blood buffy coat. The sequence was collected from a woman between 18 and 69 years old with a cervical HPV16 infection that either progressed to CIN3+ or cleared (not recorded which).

Partial CDR3 DNA: TGCGCCAGCAATGGACAGCCTACTAACTATGGC. This translates into CASNGQPTNYG. The CDR3 in its entirety is CASNGQPTNYGYTF. The chain employs TRBV23-1 and TRBJ1-2; the D gene is possibly TRBD1, with 6 bases matching. The sequence runs out 3 residues before the end of the CDR3; the remainder is reconstructed from the germline J gene. TRBV23-1 is an ORF, and what it does is uncertain. V drops 7 bases and J drops 0 bases, leaving 12 bases in between. The CDR3 runs 14 residues from the cysteine to the phenylalanine. Part of the CDR3 DNA is given, 33 bases translated from base 1.